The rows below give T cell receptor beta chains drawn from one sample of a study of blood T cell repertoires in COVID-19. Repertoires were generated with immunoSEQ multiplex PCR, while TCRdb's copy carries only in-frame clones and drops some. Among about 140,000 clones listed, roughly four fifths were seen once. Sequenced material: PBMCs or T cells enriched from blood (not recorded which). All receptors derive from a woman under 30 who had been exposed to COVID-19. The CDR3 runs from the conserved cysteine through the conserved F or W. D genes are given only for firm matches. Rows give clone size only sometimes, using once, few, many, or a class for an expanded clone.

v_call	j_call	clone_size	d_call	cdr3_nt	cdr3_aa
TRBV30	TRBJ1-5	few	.	TGTGCCTGGAGTGACTCTTGGGGGCCGAATCAGCCCCAGCATTTT	CAWSDSWGPNQPQHF
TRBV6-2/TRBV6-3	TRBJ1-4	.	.	TGTGCCAGCAGTTACTCAGGGAGCGTCAGAAAACTGTTTTTT	CASSYSGSVRKLFF
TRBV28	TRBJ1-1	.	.	TGTGCCAGCAGTTATCAAGGACAGTGGAACACTGAAGCTTTCTTT	CASSYQGQWNTEAFF
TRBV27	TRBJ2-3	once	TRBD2	TGTGCCAGCAGTCCTTCTAGCGGGAGGCCGAACACAGATACGCAGTATTTT	CASSPSSGRPNTDTQYF
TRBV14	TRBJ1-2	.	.	TGTGCCAGCAGCCAAGAAGGGGGGGGTTACTATGGCTACACCTTC	CASSQEGGGYYGYTF
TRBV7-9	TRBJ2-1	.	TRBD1	TGTGCCAGCAGCTTAGAGCCGGGACAGGGAATCAATGAGCAGTTCTTC	CASSLEPGQGINEQFF
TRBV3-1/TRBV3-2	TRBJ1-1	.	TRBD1	TGTGCCAGCAGCCAAGATCTGGTGAGACAGGGCCCCTTGGACACTGAAGCTTTCTTT	CASSQDLVRQGPLDTEAFF
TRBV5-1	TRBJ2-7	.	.	TGCGCCAGCAGCCGCGGGGACGCATCCTACGAGCAGTACTTC	CASSRGDASYEQYF
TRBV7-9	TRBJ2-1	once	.	TGTGCCAGCAGCTTAGGACCAGCGCGCTCCTACAATGAGCAGTTCTTC	CASSLGPARSYNEQFF
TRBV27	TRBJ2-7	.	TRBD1	TGTGCCAGCAGTTTGCTTTCCGCGACAGGGAATTTCTACGAGCAGTACTTC	CASSLLSATGNFYEQYF
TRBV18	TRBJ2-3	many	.	TGTGCCAGCTCACCATTGAGTCTTAGAGGCACAGATACGCAGTATTTT	CASSPLSLRGTDTQYF
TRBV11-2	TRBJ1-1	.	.	TGTGCCAGCAGCTTAGGACAGACCGAAGCTTTCTTT	CASSLGQTEAFF
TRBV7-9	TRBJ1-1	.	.	TGTGCCAGCAGCAACAGGGCTATGAACACTGAAGCTTTCTTT	CASSNRAMNTEAFF
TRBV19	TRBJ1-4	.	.	TGTGCCAGTAGTATGCAATGGGGAGGAAATGAAAAACTGTTTTTT	CASSMQWGGNEKLFF
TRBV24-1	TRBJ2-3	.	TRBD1	TGTGCCACCAGTGAATCTGGGACAGCACACGATACGCAGTATTTT	CATSESGTAHDTQYF
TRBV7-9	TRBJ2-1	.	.	TGTGCCAGCAGCCGGGGTCTTTACAATGAGCAGTTCTTC	CASSRGLYNEQFF
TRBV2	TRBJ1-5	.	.	TGTGCCAGCAGGATGATCGGGAGCAATCAGCCCCAGCATTTT	CASRMIGSNQPQHF
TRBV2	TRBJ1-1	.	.	TGTGCCAGCAGTGAGTCGGACAAGAACACTGAAGCTTTCTTT	CASSESDKNTEAFF
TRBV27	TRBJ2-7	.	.	TGTGCCAGCAGTCCAAGGACCACTAGCTCCTACGAGCAGTACTTC	CASSPRTTSSYEQYF
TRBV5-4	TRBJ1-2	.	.	TGTGCCAGCAGCTTCAGGGTAGGGCCCTATGGCTACACCTTC	CASSFRVGPYGYTF
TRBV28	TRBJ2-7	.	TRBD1	TGTGCCAGCAGAATAACGGGCAGGGGGAGCTACGAGCAGTACTTC	CASRITGRGSYEQYF
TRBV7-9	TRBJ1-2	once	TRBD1	TGTGCCAGCAGTCGAGCAGGGGGGTACTATGGCTACACCTTC	CASSRAGGYYGYTF
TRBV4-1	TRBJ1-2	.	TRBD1	TGCGCCAGCAGCCAAGGACAGGGGGCGCGAGGCTACACCTTC	CASSQGQGARGYTF
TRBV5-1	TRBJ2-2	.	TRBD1	TGCGCCAGCAGCTTAGGACAGGGAGGAGTCGGGGAGCTGTTTTTT	CASSLGQGGVGELFF
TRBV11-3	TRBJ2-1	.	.	TGTGCCAGCAGCTTAGGCGGGTCCTACTACAATGAGCAGTTCTTC	CASSLGGSYYNEQFF
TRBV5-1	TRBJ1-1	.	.	TGCGCCAGCAGCATCGCGGGGGGCTTGAACACTGAAGCTTTCTTT	CASSIAGGLNTEAFF
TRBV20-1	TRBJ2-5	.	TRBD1	TGCAGTGCTAGTGGGACAGGGGAAGAGACCCAGTACTTC	CSASGTGEETQYF
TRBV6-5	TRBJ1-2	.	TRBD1	TGTGCCAGCAGTTACCGGGACAGACCCCGTCAAGGCTACACCTTC	CASSYRDRPRQGYTF
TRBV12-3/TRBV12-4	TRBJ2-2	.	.	TGTGCCAGCAGTTTTAGGGGCACCGGGGAGCTGTTTTTT	CASSFRGTGELFF
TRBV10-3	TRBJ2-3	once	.	TGTGCCATCAGCGCCCCTTCGGGACTTTCCACAGATACGCAGTATTTT	CAISAPSGLSTDTQYF
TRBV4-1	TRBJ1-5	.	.	TGCGCCAGCAGCCATACCAGGGTTGGGCAGCCCCAGCATTTT	CASSHTRVGQPQHF
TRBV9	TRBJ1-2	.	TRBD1	TGTGCCAGCAGGGCTGGGACAGGGGGCAACTATGGCTACACCTTC	CASRAGTGGNYGYTF
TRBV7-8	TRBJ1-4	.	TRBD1	TGTGCCAGCAGCTTAGTGGGGGGACAGGGCGGGACTAATGAAAAACTGTTTTTT	CASSLVGGQGGTNEKLFF
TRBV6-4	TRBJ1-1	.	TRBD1	TGTGCCAGCAGCGCACGGGGACAGGGTGGCACTGAAGCTTTCTTT	CASSARGQGGTEAFF
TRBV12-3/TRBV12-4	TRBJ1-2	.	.	TGTGCCAGCAGTGGTGGGGGGTCCTATGGCTACACCTTC	CASSGGGSYGYTF
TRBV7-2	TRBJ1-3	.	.	TGTGCCAGCAGTCGCGCCAGGTCGATCTCTGGAAACACCATATATTTT	CASSRARSISGNTIYF
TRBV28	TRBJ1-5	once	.	TGTGCCAGCAGGCCACGGGACACGGCGGACCCCAGCAATCAGCCCCAGCATTTT	CASRPRDTADPSNQPQHF
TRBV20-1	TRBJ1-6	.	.	TGCAGTGCTAGTTGGTTTGGCAGCTCCTATAATTCACCCCTCCACTTT	CSASWFGSSYNSPLHF
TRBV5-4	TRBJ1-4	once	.	TGTGCCAGCAGCTTGGGTGTAGGGGGAAGTGAAAAACTGTTTTTT	CASSLGVGGSEKLFF
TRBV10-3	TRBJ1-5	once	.	TGTGCCATCGCCCGGGACACCAATCAGCCCCAGCATTTT	CAIARDTNQPQHF
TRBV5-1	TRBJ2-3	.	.	TGCGCCAGCAGCTTGGAAGTAGAAGATACGCAGTATTTT	CASSLEVEDTQYF
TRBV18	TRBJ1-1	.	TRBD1	TGTGCCAGCTCACCACTAGGAGGACAGGGCTCTCTGAACACTGAAGCTTTCTTT	CASSPLGGQGSLNTEAFF
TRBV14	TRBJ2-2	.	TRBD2	TGTGCCAGCAGTCCCTCCCTAGCGGCCAGGCACGGGGAGCTGTTTTTT	CASSPSLAARHGELFF
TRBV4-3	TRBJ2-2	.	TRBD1	TGCGCCAGCAGCCAAGATCCGACGGGACAGGTTACCGGGGAGCTGTTTTTT	CASSQDPTGQVTGELFF
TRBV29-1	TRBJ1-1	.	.	TGCAGTGCCTGGGGGGACCTGAACACTGAAGCTTTCTTT	CSAWGDLNTEAFF
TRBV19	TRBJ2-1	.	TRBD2	TGTGCCAGTAGTGTCCAGCGGGGCCCCGCCAATGAGCAGTTCTTC	CASSVQRGPANEQFF
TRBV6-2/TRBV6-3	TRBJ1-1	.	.	TGTGCCAGCAGTAACGGCCCCTACAGTGAAGCTTTCTTT	CASSNGPYSEAFF
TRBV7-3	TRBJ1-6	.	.	TGTGCCAGCAGCCATCTTACAACACCCCTCCACTTT	CASSHLTTPLHF
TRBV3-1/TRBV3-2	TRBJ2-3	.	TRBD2	TGTGCCAGCAGCTCAGGACTAGCGGGAGCCCCAGATACGCAGTATTTT	CASSSGLAGAPDTQYF
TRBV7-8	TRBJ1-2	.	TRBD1	TGTGCCAGCAGCGCACGACAGGGTGGTGACTATGGCTACACCTTC	CASSARQGGDYGYTF
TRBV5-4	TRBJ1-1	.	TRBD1	TGTGCCAGCAGCTTAACGGGGGACAGCTTTACTGAAGCTTTCTTT	CASSLTGDSFTEAFF
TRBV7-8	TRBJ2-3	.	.	TGTGCCAGCAGTCTAGATGGCGGGAACACAGATACGCAGTATTTT	CASSLDGGNTDTQYF
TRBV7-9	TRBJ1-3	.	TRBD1	TGTGCCAGCAGCCCAAACACAGGGGGCGAAAACACCATATATTTT	CASSPNTGGENTIYF
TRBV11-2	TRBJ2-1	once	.	TGTGCCAGCAGCTTAGTGAGGGCGAAGCAGTTCTTC	CASSLVRAKQFF
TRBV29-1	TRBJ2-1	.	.	TGCAGCGTTGAGAGGCGGAGTAGCAACAATGAGCAGTTCTTC	CSVERRSSNNEQFF
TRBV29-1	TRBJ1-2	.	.	TGCAGCGTTGGGTCAGACACCTATGGCTACACCTTC	CSVGSDTYGYTF
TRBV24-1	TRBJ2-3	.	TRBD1	TGTGCCACCAGTGATTTCCGGGGACAGGGGCCTTCGCATACGCAGTATTTT	CATSDFRGQGPSHTQYF
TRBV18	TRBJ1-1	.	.	TGTGCCAGCTCACCGGGCTTGAACACTGAAGCTTTCTTT	CASSPGLNTEAFF
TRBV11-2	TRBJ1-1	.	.	TGTGCCAGCAGCTTAGACATGGGGCCGGCTGAAGCTTTCTTT	CASSLDMGPAEAFF
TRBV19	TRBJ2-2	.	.	TGTGCCAGTAGTGTGAGGGGGTCTGGGTACGGGGAGCTGTTTTTT	CASSVRGSGYGELFF